The source of this T cell receptor beta chain is a study of cytomegalovirus exposure and HLA in healthy donors. On this clone itself: Antigen: not known.

Study conclusions and caveats: Common viral pathogens were later found to be apparently linked to several of the most significant clusters. The classifier, whose performance was assessed in both the original and validation cohorts, reportedly diagnosed cytomegalovirus status with high specificity and sensitivity. Association of a missense DCLRE1C variant with TCR beta V- and J-gene trimming was reported in a later analysis.

PCR primers comprised 60 Vbeta and 13 Jbeta primers. The table came from immunoSEQ multiplex PCR; TCRdb's copy has only in-frame clones and leaves some out. The repertoire holds about 85,000 clones, roughly three quarters seen once, with around 25% in the top ten. The V end lost 0 bases, the J end lost 8 bases, and 11 bases lay between the germline ends. Germline V gives CDR1 SGDLS, CDR2 YYNGEE. The CDR3 runs 13 residues. This TCR derives from a woman aged 50 to 60 in good health and CMV-seropositive. This chain joins TRBV9 and TRBJ1-2; no firm D call. Specimen: PBMCs. The CDR3 sequence: CASSVGGLAGYTF. CDR3 bases: TGTGCCAGCAGCGTAGGAGGGTTGGCGGGCTACACCTTC. Drawing the rest from reference TRBV9 and TRBJ1-2, the complete variable domain is DSGVTQTPKHLITATGQRVTLRCSPRSGDLSVYWYQQSLDQGLQFLIQYYNGEERAKGNILERFSAQQFPDLHSELNLSSLELGDSALYFCASSVGGLAGYTFGSGTRLTVV.